Below, 8 T cell receptor beta chains from the same sample are listed, as sequenced in a study of blood T cell repertoires in COVID-19. The method was immunoSEQ multiplex PCR; TCRdb's version includes in-frame clones alone and lacks a portion of them. The sample carries roughly 260,000 clones, approximately 82% recorded once. The sequenced sample consisted of peripheral blood. Receptor source: a woman aged 18-29 years with acute or convalescent COVID-19.

This rearrangement joins TRBV3-1 (or the pseudogene TRBV3-2) to TRBJ2-7, with 7 bases identical to TRBD1. Germline values: CDR1 LGHDT, CDR2 YNNKEL (reference sequence). This CDR3 contains 15 residues. V gave up 0 bases and J gave up 5 bases; unmatched junction bases: 7. CDR3 sequence reads: CASSQDGPGTDEQYF. The CDR3 DNA reads TGTGCCAGCAGCCAAGATGGCCCGGGGACAGACGAGCAGTACTTC.

This clone was detected only a few times. V gene TRBV5-1 combines with J gene TRBJ2-7, with TRBD1 matching over 10 bases. Losses at the gene ends were 0 bases for V and 5 bases for J; bases not matched to a gene: 11. CDR1 and CDR2 (germline): SGHRS, YFSETQ. CDR3 length equals 17 residues. The CDR3 sequence: CASSLATGTGVHNEQYF. CDR3 nucleotide sequence: TGCGCCAGCAGCTTGGCTACCGGGACAGGGGTACACAACGAGCAGTACTTC.

This sequence joins TRBV7-9 and TRBJ1-2; no firm D call. Trimming left V 3 bases short and J 5 bases short, with 13 bases between. Per the germline V gene, CDR1 is SEHNR and CDR2 is FQNEAQ (reference sequence). The CDR3 sequence is 14 residues long. DNA for the CDR3: TGTGCCAGCAGCTTGAGCGGGGTCTCATATGGCTACACCTTC. This codes for CASSLSGVSYGYTF.

DNA of the CDR3: TGTGCCAGCAGTTACGAAGGCAGGGGCAGTGAAAAACTGTTTTTT. Its translation is CASSYEGRGSEKLFF. This rearrangement joins TRBV6-5 to TRBJ1-4, with D perhaps TRBD1 (6 bases). Germline V gene data show CDR1 as MNHEY and CDR2 as SVGAGI. Trimming pared 2 bases from V and 7 bases from J, leaving 14 bases between. The CDR3 length is 15 residues.

J is TRBJ2-7 and V is TRBV7-9, with 7 bases identical to TRBD1. The CDR3 is 16 residues long. CDR1 is SEHNR, CDR2 FQNEAQ, per germline (reference sequence). J lost 3 bases, V lost 1 base, and 9 bases had no gene match. This chain's CDR3 is CASSLVIGQDIYEQYF. The CDR3 DNA reads TGTGCCAGCAGCTTAGTAATAGGACAGGACATCTACGAGCAGTACTTC.

The chain carries TRBV7-9 and TRBJ2-1; no reliable D call. Germline loops: CDR1 SEHNR, CDR2 FQNEAQ (reference sequence). The CDR3 totals 14 residues. Trimming left V 5 bases short and J 0 bases short, with 8 bases between. The CDR3 sequence is CASSHRSSYNEQFF. Written as DNA, the CDR3 is TGTGCCAGCAGCCACCGTAGCTCCTACAATGAGCAGTTCTTC.

V usage is TRBV9 and J usage is TRBJ2-3, with D maybe TRBD2 (5 bases). There are 14 residues in the CDR3. V was cut by 0 bases and J by 4 bases, with 9 bases left in between. Germline assignment: CDR1 SGDLS and CDR2 YYNGEE. The CDR3 DNA sequence: TGTGCCAGCAGCGTAGCTAGCTTCCCAGATACGCAGTATTTT. It translates to CASSVASFPDTQYF.

The chain carries TRBV5-1 and TRBJ2-7; unclear D gene. Germline assignment: CDR1 SGHRS and CDR2 YFSETQ. The CDR3 sequence is 15 residues long. The V gene lost 4 bases and the J gene lost 3 bases, with 17 bases spanning the gap. The CDR3 region has the DNA TGCGCCAGCAGCCCTCAACCGGCAGGTAACTACGAGCAGTACTTC. Its translation is CASSPQPAGNYEQYF.